Each of the 2 T cell receptor beta chains below was sequenced from the same sample in a study of metastatic and nonmetastatic thyroid tumors. TCRdb re-called clones via MiXCR from the PCR reads. This sample yields 35,000 to 50,000 clones, of which approximately 19% are seen a single time; approximately 20% belongs to the top ten. No patient received treatment before thyroid surgery. Sample: blood. The receptors were sampled from a female donor with papillary thyroid cancer or a benign thyroid nodule (not recorded which). Some clones in this sample may be carry-over from other donors' samples.

The sample holds many counts of this clone. The CDR3 loop is CASSFLGGANVLTF. DNA for the CDR3: TGTGCCAGCAGCTTCCTGGGAGGGGCCAACGTCCTGACTTTC. V is TRBV12-3 or TRBV12-4 and J is TRBJ2-6; D unclear. V lost 6 bases, J lost 4 bases, and 10 bases lay in between. This CDR3 spans 14 amino acids.

Many counts were recorded for this clone. V and J are TRBV20-1 and TRBJ2-7, with D perhaps TRBD1 (6 bases). The CDR3 loop spans 13 amino acids. Trimming took off 6 bases at V and 1 base at J, with 13 bases between the two ends. Germline CDR1 reads DFQATT; CDR2 reads SNEGSKA (reference sequence). The CDR3 protein is CSAPGEPSYEQYF. CDR3 bases: TGCAGTGCCCCAGGGGAACCTTCCTACGAGCAGTACTTC.